The clone carrying this T cell receptor (beta chain) showed up many times. Amplification targeted the TCR beta CDR3 regions, with RNA transcripts as the source material. Second-round multiplex PCR followed a first-round RT-PCR using HTBI primers. Via MiXCR, TCRdb re-called the multiplex PCR reads, giving one row per CDR3 protein. The table has roughly 600,000 distinct CDR3 sequences, under 40% seen once. This sample is part of a study of Graves' ophthalmopathy and Graves' hyperthyroidism. The germline V gene encodes CDR1 MNHEY and CDR2 SVGAGI. CDR3 length equals 13 residues. With 6 bases removed from V and 3 bases from J, the gap between germline ends came to 8 bases.

The chain has TRBV6-5 and TRBJ2-2, with D possibly being TRBD1 or TRBD2 (5 bases each). What was sequenced was peripheral blood or thyroid tissue (not recorded which). This sequence originates from an adult man with Graves' hyperthyroidism. CDR3 loop: CASRGEYTGELFF. The DNA for the CDR3 is TGTGCCAGCAGGGGGGAGTACACCGGGGAGCTGTTTTTT.